This T cell receptor beta chain was documented in a study of beta chain features in type 1 diabetes. CDR3 length: 16 residues. V was clipped by 8 bases and J by 1 base, with 20 bases between them. Every isolated RNA sample was fully reverse transcribed, so sequencing captured expressed TCRB transcripts. Libraries were prepared by immunoSEQ multiplex PCR; TCRdb keeps only in-frame clonotypes and omits some of them. The table includes about 140,000 clones, 9% to 10% detected once. The material sequenced was central memory CD4+ T cells from blood. The chain couples TRBV23-1 to TRBJ2-5; TRBD2 might be the D (7 bases). TRBV23-1 is labeled an ORF, and its function is uncertain. The clonotype was recovered from a woman aged 40-49 years in good health. CDR3 nucleotide sequence: TGCGCCAGCGCTGAGAAGGGGGGGGAATTCCAAGAGACCCAGTACTTC. As protein: CASAEKGGEFQETQYF.